This passage covers 20 T cell receptor beta chains from one sample sequenced in a study of technical replicates of blood from several donors. Sequencing was performed with immunoSEQ multiplex PCR; in TCRdb, only in-frame clones are kept and a portion is missing. The sample includes about 82,000 clones, roughly 95% of them seen just once. The material sequenced was T cells isolated from PBMCs. The receptors here all came from a human donor in good health.

The chain joins TRBV7-9 to TRBJ2-3; TRBD2 might be the D (5 bases). This CDR3 contains 12 residues. V lost 4 bases, J lost 10 bases, and 12 bases lay in between. The germline V gene encodes CDR1 SEHNR and CDR2 FQNEAQ (reference sequence). CDR3 DNA sequence: TGTGCCAGCAGCTCAAGCGGTCCCGCGCAGTATTTT. It is translated as CASSSSGPAQYF.

This rearrangement joins TRBV29-1 to TRBJ2-6; 9 bases agree with TRBD1. Germline CDR1 SQVTM, CDR2 ANQGSEA. This CDR3 is 15 amino acids long. V lost 6 bases and J lost 2; bases outside the gene matches: 5. The CDR3 bases are TGCAGCGTCCGCGGGGACAGGGCTGGGGCCAACGTCCTGACTTTC. Protein product: CSVRGDRAGANVLTF.

The chain recombines TRBV7-2 with TRBJ2-4; TRBD1 is a possible D gene (6 bases). CDR1 and CDR2 from the germline V gene are SGHTA and FQGNSA. This CDR3 has 15 amino acids. Trimming took off 5 bases at V and 2 bases at J, with 13 bases between the two ends. CDR3 sequence: CASSPPRGTKNIQYF. The CDR3 DNA follows: TGTGCCAGCAGCCCCCCTAGGGGGACCAAAAACATTCAGTACTTC.

The CDR3 nucleotides are TGTGCCAGCAGCCGTAAAGCTGAGCAGTACTTC. Residues: CASSRKAEQYF. This chain joins TRBV5-8 and TRBJ2-7; D is ambiguous. With 4 bases removed from V and 7 bases from J, the gap between germline ends came to 9 bases. Germline CDR1 reads SGHTS; CDR2 reads YDEGEE. The CDR3 runs 11 residues.

This clone came up once. The V call is TRBV10-3, the J call TRBJ1-1; D is undetermined. The CDR3 spans 13 residues. Per the germline V gene, CDR1 is ENHRY and CDR2 is SYGVKD. V dropped 6 bases and J dropped 3 bases, with 11 bases sitting between them. CDR3 sequence (DNA): TGTGCCATCAGCAGGATTCTGGACACTGAAGCTTTCTTT. This codes for CAISRILDTEAFF.

This chain connects TRBV19 to TRBJ2-2; D is ambiguous. V lost 0 bases to trimming and J lost 5 bases, with 10 bases between them. CDR3 size: 15 residues. The germline gives CDR1 LNHDA, CDR2 SQIVND (reference sequence). Here the CDR3 DNA reads TGTGCCAGTAGTATAGATGGCCCAAGAACCGGGGAGCTGTTTTTT. This encodes CASSIDGPRTGELFF.

This chain's CDR3 is CASSLLGTSLTNNEQFF. The CDR3 DNA follows: TGCGCCAGCAGCTTGTTGGGGACTAGCTTGACAAACAATGAGCAGTTCTTC. The chain combines TRBV5-1 with TRBJ2-1, with 9 bases aligning to TRBD2. This CDR3 contains 17 residues. With V trimmed by 1 base and J by 5 bases, 10 bases remained unmatched. The V gene's germline CDR1 is SGHRS and CDR2 YFSETQ.

To note about this clone: Other DNA sequences in the same sample also yield this CDR3. The chain links TRBV27 to TRBJ1-3; TRBD1 aligns across 9 bases. There are 14 residues in the CDR3. V trimming: 3 bases; J trimming: 3 bases; junction bases outside the gene matches: 0. Germline CDR1 and CDR2: MNHEY and SMNVEV (reference sequence). CDR3 nucleotides: TGTGCCAGCAGTTTGGGACAGGGTGGAAACACCATATATTTT. Its protein product is CASSLGQGGNTIYF.

The V gene is TRBV4-1, the J gene TRBJ2-7; TRBD2 is a possible D gene (6 bases). V lost 1 base, J lost 0 bases, and 16 bases lay in between. Per germline, CDR1 MGHRA and CDR2 YSYEKL. This CDR3 comprises 17 residues. The CDR3 loop reads CASSQGRSGLSSYEQYF. The CDR3 DNA reads TGCGCCAGCAGCCAAGGGCGTAGCGGCCTAAGCTCCTACGAGCAGTACTTC.

CDR3 loop: CASSTGATTDTQYF. The CDR3 bases are TGTGCCAGTAGTACCGGAGCCACCACAGATACGCAGTATTTT. The chain recombines TRBV19 with TRBJ2-3; D call uncertain. This CDR3 contains 14 residues. The germline V gene encodes CDR1 LNHDA and CDR2 SQIVND (reference sequence). The V gene lost 4 bases and the J gene lost 2 bases, with 10 bases spanning the gap. The variable domain in full, with the rest retrieved from reference TRBV19 and TRBJ2-3, is DGGITQSPKYLFRKEGQNVTLSCEQNLNHDAMYWYRQDPGQGLRLIYYSQIVNDFQKGDIAEGYSVSREKKESFPLTVTSAQKNPTAFYLCASSTGATTDTQYFGPGTRLTVL.

The chain couples TRBV4-3 to TRBJ2-5, with 11 bases identical to TRBD2. The germline CDR1 and CDR2 sequences are LGHNA and YSLEER. With V trimmed by 0 bases and J by 5 bases, 8 bases remained unmatched. The CDR3 has 17 residues. The CDR3 nucleotides read TGCGCCAGCAGCCAAGATCCGGCTAGCGGGAGGTTGGAGACCCAGTACTTC. It codes for CASSQDPASGRLETQYF.

This clone came up once. V and J are TRBV9 and TRBJ2-1; a weak D match, TRBD2 (6 bases). The CDR3 consists of 16 residues. Germline loops: CDR1 SGDLS, CDR2 YYNGEE. V dropped 1 base and J dropped 8 bases, with 19 bases sitting between them. CDR3: CASSVYRRGGLDEQFF. CDR3 coding DNA: TGTGCCAGCAGCGTATATCGAAGGGGAGGTTTAGATGAGCAGTTCTTC.

The chain has TRBV9 and TRBJ1-1, with no clear D. Germline lookup yields CDR1 SGDLS and CDR2 YYNGEE. The CDR3 covers 17 residues. V was cut by 0 bases and J by 4 bases, with 19 bases left in between. In DNA form, the CDR3 reads TGTGCCAGCAGCGTAGCTACGATTCGGACGGGGAGCACTGAAGCTTTCTTT. It encodes CASSVATIRTGSTEAFF.

This chain uses TRBV11-1 with TRBJ2-4; D may be TRBD2 (7 bases). The CDR3 extends over 16 amino acids. The germline V and J ends were trimmed by 2 bases and 5 bases, with 16 bases remaining between them. Germline values: CDR1 SGHAT, CDR2 FQDESV (reference sequence). CDR3 in DNA: TGTGCCAGCAGCTTAACTCGGGAGGCAGGGGAAAACATTCAGTACTTC. This encodes CASSLTREAGENIQYF.

This clone appeared a single time. CDR3 nucleotides: TGTGCCAGCAGTGTGAGACTAGCGGGAATCGGCAATGAGCAGTTCTTC. Translation: CASSVRLAGIGNEQFF. V gene TRBV27 combines with J gene TRBJ2-1, with TRBD2 matching 11 bases. With 5 bases clipped from V and 6 bases from J, the junction kept 9 bases outside the gene matches. CDR1 and CDR2 (germline): MNHEY, SMNVEV (reference sequence). The CDR3 consists of 16 residues.

This sequence joins TRBV7-2 and TRBJ1-5; D unresolved. The germline V gene has CDR1 SGHTA and CDR2 FQGNSA. This CDR3 is 16 amino acids long. V lost 5 bases and J lost 9, with 23 bases in between. This CDR3 reads CASSPRGSGFDRPQHF. The CDR3 region has the DNA TGTGCCAGCAGCCCCCGAGGGTCGGGATTTGATCGGCCCCAGCATTTT.

The V gene is TRBV4-3, the J gene TRBJ2-1; TRBD2 matches at 8 bases. The trim removed 7 bases at V and 2 bases at J, leaving 7 bases unmatched. This CDR3 contains 15 residues. Germline V CDR1 and CDR2: LGHNA, YSLEER. The CDR3 spells CASTREEGPYNEQFF. CDR3 bases: TGCGCCAGCACGCGGGAGGAAGGTCCCTACAATGAGCAGTTCTTC.

The chain has TRBV29-1 and TRBJ2-7; TRBD2 matches at 14 bases. This CDR3 spans 15 amino acids. J was trimmed by 7 bases and V by 3 bases; bases with no gene match: 8. Germline CDR1 and CDR2: SQVTM and ANQGSEA. In nucleotides, the CDR3 is TGCAGCGTTGACCTTACAGGACTAGCGGGAGGTGAGCAGTACTTC. Translation: CSVDLTGLAGGEQYF.

The rearrangement joins TRBV28 to TRBJ2-1; weak D call: TRBD1 (6 bases). This CDR3 has 13 amino acids. Trimming took off 6 bases at V and 5 bases at J, with 11 bases between the two ends. From germline, CDR1 is MDHEN and CDR2 SYDVKM. The CDR3 sequence: CASRPPGDNEQFF. CDR3 DNA sequence: TGTGCCAGCAGACCCCCAGGGGACAATGAGCAGTTCTTC.

The genes are TRBV19 and TRBJ2-6, with TRBD1 matching over 9 bases. Trimming took 3 bases from V and 0 from J; bases not matched to a gene: 6. The CDR3 runs to 18 residues. From germline, CDR1 is LNHDA and CDR2 SQIVND (reference sequence). The DNA for the CDR3 is TGTGCCAGTAGTATTATTACAGGGGGCCCCTCTGGGGCCAACGTCCTGACTTTC. Its protein product is CASSIITGGPSGANVLTF.